The 20 T cell receptor beta chains listed next were all sequenced from one sample in a study of cytomegalovirus exposure and HLA in healthy donors. Amplification used 60 Vbeta primers and 13 Jbeta primers. Data came from immunoSEQ multiplex PCR; TCRdb stores just in-frame clones and leaves some out. The sample includes more than 140,000 clones. Material for sequencing was PBMCs. The origin of the receptors is a woman between 18 and 29 years old in good health and CMV-seronegative.

The rearrangement joins TRBV11-3 to TRBJ2-5; 7 bases are shared with TRBD1. Looked up from germline, CDR1 is SGHNT and CDR2 is YENEEA. V gave up 4 bases and J gave up 0 bases; unmatched junction bases: 11. This CDR3 has 17 amino acids. Written as DNA, the CDR3 is TGTGCCAGCAGCTCCAGGGGGATCGGCGTGGACCAAGAGACCCAGTACTTC. Translation gives CASSSRGIGVDQETQYF.

The chain links TRBV6-5 to TRBJ1-3; 7 bases are a match to TRBD1. J lost 2 bases, V lost 6 bases, and 7 bases had no gene match. CDR1 is MNHEY, CDR2 SVGAGI, per germline. The CDR3 is 15 residues long. DNA of the CDR3: TGTGCCAGCAGCCCATTAGGGGGCACTGGAAACACCATATATTTT. This gives the protein CASSPLGGTGNTIYF.

The J gene is TRBJ1-2, the V gene TRBV5-4, with 7 nucleotides matching TRBD1. Germline CDR1 SGHNT, CDR2 YYREEE (reference sequence). The CDR3 is 13 amino acids. After removal of 4 bases from V and 2 bases from J, the junction contained 2 bases not matched to a gene. The CDR3 region has the DNA TGTGCCAGCAGCGCACAGGGGAACTATGGCTACACCTTC. Protein sequence: CASSAQGNYGYTF.

The rearrangement links TRBV7-9 to TRBJ2-7, with a possible D match to TRBD1 (5 bases). CDR1 SEHNR and CDR2 FQNEAQ come from the germline V gene (reference sequence). The CDR3 contains 14 residues. V shed 4 bases and J shed 2 bases, with 12 bases lying between them. The CDR3 DNA reads TGTGCCAGCAGCTCCGCAGGGTTCGCCTACGAGCAGTACTTC. This translates into CASSSAGFAYEQYF.

This chain links TRBV6-1 with TRBJ2-7; D might be TRBD2 (5 bases). The CDR3 is 14 amino acids. Per the germline V gene, CDR1 is MNHNS and CDR2 is SASEGT. The V and J ends lost 2 bases and 2 bases respectively, with 10 bases between them. Here the CDR3 DNA reads TGTGCCAGCAGTGAACCTAGCCCAGCCTACGAGCAGTACTTC. Protein sequence: CASSEPSPAYEQYF.

The CDR3 reads CASSQEAGNGYTF. The CDR3 bases are TGTGCCAGCAGCCAAGAGGCAGGGAATGGCTACACCTTC. The chain couples TRBV4-2 to TRBJ1-2, with a possible D match to TRBD1 (5 bases). Deletions cut 0 bases from V and 6 bases from J, with 8 bases between. The CDR3 has 13 residues. Germline CDR1 is LGHNA and CDR2 is YNFKEQ.

This chain links TRBV4-1 with TRBJ1-2; 8 bases agree with TRBD1. This CDR3 has 16 amino acids. The V gene's germline CDR1 is MGHRA and CDR2 YSYEKL. V gave up 1 base and J gave up 3 bases; unmatched junction bases: 7. This CDR3 is CASSQVAGGRDYGYTF. The DNA for the CDR3 is TGCGCCAGCAGCCAAGTAGCAGGGGGCAGGGACTATGGCTACACCTTC.

This chain joins TRBV15 and TRBJ2-2; D unresolved. Germline CDR1 is LNHNV and CDR2 is YYDKDF (reference sequence). The CDR3 contains 16 residues. Deletions cut 3 bases from V and 7 bases from J, with 18 bases between. The CDR3 sequence is CATSRPQQILIGELFF. CDR3 bases: TGTGCCACCAGCAGGCCTCAACAGATACTCATCGGGGAGCTGTTTTTT.

The chain links TRBV2 to TRBJ1-1; D remains ambiguous. V was trimmed by 0 bases and J by 2 bases, leaving 10 bases between them. In germline, CDR1 is SNHLY, CDR2 FYNNEI. The CDR3 is 15 residues long. The CDR3 sequence: CASSEALRDNTEAFF. In DNA form, the CDR3 reads TGTGCCAGCAGTGAAGCGCTGAGGGATAACACTGAAGCTTTCTTT.

This chain uses TRBV4-2 with TRBJ2-5; 9 bases line up with TRBD2. The junction had 7 bases not matched to a gene; V was cut back by 3 bases and J by 5 bases. The CDR3 spans 15 residues. Germline V CDR1 and CDR2: LGHNA, YNFKEQ. Here the CDR3 DNA reads TGTGCCAGCAGCCACTTAGCGGGAGTGCGGGAGACCCAGTACTTC. Residues: CASSHLAGVRETQYF.

This chain connects TRBV7-8 to TRBJ2-3, with TRBD2 identical over 7 bases. From germline, CDR1 is SGHVS and CDR2 FQNEAQ. The CDR3 runs to 15 residues. J gave up 5 bases and V 1 base, and 6 bases lay outside the gene matches. This CDR3 reads CASSLGGSRGDTQYF. CDR3 nucleotides: TGTGCCAGCAGCTTAGGCGGGAGTAGAGGAGATACGCAGTATTTT.

The V and J genes are TRBV6-1 and TRBJ2-7; D gene ambiguous. The germline V gene encodes CDR1 MNHNS and CDR2 SASEGT. This CDR3 has 11 residues. V was clipped by 3 bases and J by 7 bases, with 7 bases between them. The CDR3 protein is CASSEAREQYV. The CDR3 DNA reads as TGTGCCAGCAGTGAGGCGCGGGAGCAGTACGTC.

This chain joins TRBV11-2 and TRBJ1-2, with D perhaps matching TRBD1 (5 bases). Between the trimmed V and J ends, which lost 3 bases and 7 bases, there was a span of 9 bases. The germline gives CDR1 SGHAT, CDR2 FQNNGV. The CDR3 spans 12 residues. The CDR3 bases are TGTGCCAGCAGCTTGCAGGGAGGTGGCTACACCTTC. Its protein is CASSLQGGGYTF.

The chain recombines TRBV27 with TRBJ1-2; a weak D match, TRBD1 (6 bases). Trimming took 2 bases from V and 4 from J, leaving 11 bases between them. This CDR3 comprises 14 residues. Germline CDR1 MNHEY, CDR2 SMNVEV (reference sequence). CDR3 loop: CASSLKGEGYGYTF. For the CDR3, the DNA is TGTGCCAGCAGTTTAAAGGGGGAAGGCTATGGCTACACCTTC.

This chain uses TRBV6-1 with TRBJ2-3; 7 bases match TRBD2. The CDR3 has 15 amino acids. Trimming cost V 2 bases and J 1 base; bases outside gene matches: 3. CDR1 and CDR2 (germline): MNHNS, SASEGT. The CDR3 bases are TGTGCCAGCAGTGAATTAGGACTAGGCACAGATACGCAGTATTTT. It specifies CASSELGLGTDTQYF.

This sequence joins TRBV12-2 and TRBJ2-1; the table gives TRBD2 as D, unverified against the DNA. TRBV12-2 is listed as a pseudogene. CDR3 size: 17 residues. The CDR3 sequence is CASRSREGAGSYNEQFF. The CDR3 DNA reads as TGTGCAAGTCGCTCCCGGGAGGGAGCGGGGTCCTACAATGAGCAGTTCTTC.

The J gene is TRBJ2-1, the V gene TRBV2, with 9 nucleotides matching TRBD2. Germline V gene sequence: CDR1 SNHLY, CDR2 FYNNEI. After removal of 6 bases from V and 5 bases from J, the junction contained 20 bases not matched to a gene. The CDR3 is 19 residues long. The CDR3 here is CASRALRGRAGGGDNEQFF. The DNA of the CDR3 is TGTGCCAGCAGGGCCCTTAGGGGGAGGGCCGGCGGGGGGGACAATGAGCAGTTCTTC.

The chain employs TRBV6-5 and TRBJ1-1; 7 bases align to TRBD1. The V segment lost 5 bases and the J segment 1 base; nucleotides outside the gene matches: 7. The CDR3 length is 15 residues. CDR1 and CDR2 (germline): MNHEY, SVGAGI. DNA for the CDR3: TGTGCCAGCAGTAGACAGGGCTGGGGGAACACTGAAGCTTTCTTT. It specifies CASSRQGWGNTEAFF.

The chain carries TRBV6-1 and TRBJ2-1; a weak D match, TRBD1 (6 bases). V lost 11 bases, J lost 5 bases, and 19 bases lay in between. The germline gives CDR1 MNHNS, CDR2 SASEGT. The length of the CDR3 is 14 residues. Here the CDR3 DNA reads TGTGCCGGAACAAGCCAGGGGCCCCACAATGAGCAGTTCTTC. Encoded protein: CAGTSQGPHNEQFF.

V gene TRBV30 combines with J gene TRBJ2-1, with a weak D call TRBD2 (6 bases). CDR1 and CDR2 (germline): GTSNPN, SVGIG (reference sequence). The germline V and J ends were trimmed by 4 bases and 0 bases, with 10 bases remaining between them. The CDR3 is made up of 14 amino acids. The CDR3 reads CAWTRGSSYNEQFF. CDR3 DNA: TGTGCCTGGACGCGGGGAAGCTCCTACAATGAGCAGTTCTTC. Full variable domain (missing parts from reference TRBV30 and TRBJ2-1): SQTIHQWPATLVQPVGSPLSLECTVEGTSNPNLYWYRQAAGRGLQLLFYSVGIGQISSEVPQNLSASRPQDRQFILSSKKLLLSDSGFYLCAWTRGSSYNEQFFGPGTRLTVL.